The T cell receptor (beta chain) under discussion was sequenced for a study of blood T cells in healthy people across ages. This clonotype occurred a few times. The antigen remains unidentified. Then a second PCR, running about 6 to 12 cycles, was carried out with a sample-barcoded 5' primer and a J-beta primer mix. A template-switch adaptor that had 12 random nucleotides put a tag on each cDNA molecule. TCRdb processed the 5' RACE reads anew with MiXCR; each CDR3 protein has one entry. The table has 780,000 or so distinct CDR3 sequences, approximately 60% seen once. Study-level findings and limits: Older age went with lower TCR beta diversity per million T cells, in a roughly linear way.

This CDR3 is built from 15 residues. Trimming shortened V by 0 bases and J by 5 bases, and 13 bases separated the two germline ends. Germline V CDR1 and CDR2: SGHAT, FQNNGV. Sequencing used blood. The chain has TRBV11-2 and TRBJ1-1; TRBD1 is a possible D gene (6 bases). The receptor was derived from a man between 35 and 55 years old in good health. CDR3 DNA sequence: TGTGCCAGCAGCTTAGATGGGAGGGGGTCGACTGAAGCTTTCTTT. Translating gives CASSLDGRGSTEAFF.